What follows describes a single T cell receptor (beta chain). TCR beta cDNA libraries included unique molecular identifiers. Input populations of roughly 0.85 to 11 million T cells gave rise to about 480,000 cDNA molecules. MiXCR, run by TCRdb on the PCR reads, gives a single entry per CDR3 protein. The data show a few hundred thousand distinct CDR3 sequences, over 30% seen once. This entry is derived from a study of post-analysis software for immune sequencing data. This clonotype was obtained from a girl aged 2 to 10 with multiple sclerosis. Sequenced material: blood.

The CDR3 here is CASSSPGSSSYNEQFF. CDR3 DNA: TGTGCCAGCAGTTCCCCAGGTTCGAGCTCCTACAATGAGCAGTTCTTC. The J gene is TRBJ2-1, the V gene TRBV27; unclear D gene. Germline CDR1 reads MNHEY; CDR2 reads SMNVEV (reference sequence). There are 16 residues in the CDR3. The V end was cut by 4 bases, the J end by 0 bases, with 13 bases between.